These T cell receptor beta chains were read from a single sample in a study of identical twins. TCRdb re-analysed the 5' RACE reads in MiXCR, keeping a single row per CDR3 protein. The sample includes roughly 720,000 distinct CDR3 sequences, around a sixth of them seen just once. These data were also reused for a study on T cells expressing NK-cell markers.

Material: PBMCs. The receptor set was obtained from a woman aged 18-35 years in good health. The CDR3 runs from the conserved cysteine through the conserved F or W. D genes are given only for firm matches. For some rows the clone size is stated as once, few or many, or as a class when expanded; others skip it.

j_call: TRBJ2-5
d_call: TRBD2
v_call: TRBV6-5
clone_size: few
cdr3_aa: CASSYSTVRGETQYF
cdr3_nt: TGTGCCAGCAGTTACTCGACAGTGCGGGGGGAGACCCAGTACTTC

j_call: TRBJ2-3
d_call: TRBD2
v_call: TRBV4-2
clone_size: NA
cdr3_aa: CASSQESTAGGRRDTQYF
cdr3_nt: TGTGCCAGCAGCCAAGAGTCTACGGCGGGGGGGCGTAGAGATACGCAGTATTTT

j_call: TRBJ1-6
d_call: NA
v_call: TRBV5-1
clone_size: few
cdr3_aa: CASSLEGGRPQLPLHF
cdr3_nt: TGCGCCAGCAGCTTGGAAGGCGGGCGGCCCCAATTGCCCCTCCACTTT

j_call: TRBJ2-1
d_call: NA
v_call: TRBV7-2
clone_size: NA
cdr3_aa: CASSLGPPGVYNEQFF
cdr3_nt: TGTGCCAGCAGCCTCGGCCCCCCCGGGGTCTACAATGAGCAGTTCTTC

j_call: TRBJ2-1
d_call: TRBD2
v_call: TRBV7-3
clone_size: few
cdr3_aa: CASSPQGSSGGQYEQFF
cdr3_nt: TGTGCCAGCAGCCCCCAGGGGTCTAGCGGGGGTCAGTATGAGCAGTTCTTC

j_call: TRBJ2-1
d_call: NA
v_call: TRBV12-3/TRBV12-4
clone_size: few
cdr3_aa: CASSLGGLPGTNEQFF
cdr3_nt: TGTGCCAGCAGTTTAGGTGGGCTACCGGGTACCAATGAGCAGTTCTTC

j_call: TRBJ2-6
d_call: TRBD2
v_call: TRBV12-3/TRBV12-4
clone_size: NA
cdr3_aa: CACSPYLAGAPSGANVLTF
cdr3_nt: TGTGCCTGCAGTCCTTACTTAGCGGGAGCCCCGAGTGGGGCCAACGTCCTGACTTTC

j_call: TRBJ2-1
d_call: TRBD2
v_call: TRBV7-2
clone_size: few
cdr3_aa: CASGTTSGTNNEQFF
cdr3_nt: TGTGCCAGCGGGACGACTAGCGGGACTAACAATGAGCAGTTCTTC

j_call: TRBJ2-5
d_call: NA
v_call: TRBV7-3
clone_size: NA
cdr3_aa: CASSAHMDGSETQYF
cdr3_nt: TGTGCCAGCAGCGCGCACATGGATGGGTCCGAGACCCAGTACTTC

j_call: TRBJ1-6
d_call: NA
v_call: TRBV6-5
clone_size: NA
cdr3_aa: CASSYRQGNSPLHF
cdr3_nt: TGTGCCAGCAGTTACAGGCAGGGAAATTCACCCCTCCACTTT

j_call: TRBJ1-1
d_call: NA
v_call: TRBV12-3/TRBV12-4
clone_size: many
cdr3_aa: CASSFPTDTEAFF
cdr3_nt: TGTGCCAGCAGTTTCCCGACAGACACTGAAGCTTTCTTT

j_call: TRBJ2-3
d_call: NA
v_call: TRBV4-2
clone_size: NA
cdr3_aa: CASSSSFSTDTQYF
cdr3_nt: TGTGCCAGCAGTTCTAGCTTTAGCACAGATACGCAGTATTTT

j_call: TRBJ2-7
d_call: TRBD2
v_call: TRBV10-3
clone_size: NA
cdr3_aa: CAISQGWTSGSGEQYF
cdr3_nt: TGTGCCATCAGCCAGGGTTGGACTAGCGGGAGCGGCGAGCAGTACTTC

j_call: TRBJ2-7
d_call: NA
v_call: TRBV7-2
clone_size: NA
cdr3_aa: CASSSTRLWATYEQYF
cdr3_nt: TGTGCCAGCAGCTCCACGCGACTTTGGGCCACCTACGAGCAGTACTTC

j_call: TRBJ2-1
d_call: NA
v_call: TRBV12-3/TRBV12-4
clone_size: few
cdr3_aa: CASMRVSYNEQFF
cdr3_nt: TGTGCCAGCATGCGGGTCTCCTACAATGAGCAGTTCTTC

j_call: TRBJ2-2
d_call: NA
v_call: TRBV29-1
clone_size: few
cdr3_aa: CSVYHHRELFF
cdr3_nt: TGCAGCGTTTATCATCACAGGGAGCTGTTTTTT

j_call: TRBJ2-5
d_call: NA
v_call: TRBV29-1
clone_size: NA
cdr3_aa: CSVKRKVTETQYF
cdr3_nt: TGCAGCGTTAAAAGGAAGGTGACGGAGACCCAGTACTTC

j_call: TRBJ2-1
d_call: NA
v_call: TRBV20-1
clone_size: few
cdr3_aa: CSASRGVGGEQFF
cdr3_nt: TGCAGTGCTAGTCGCGGGGTGGGTGGTGAGCAGTTCTTC

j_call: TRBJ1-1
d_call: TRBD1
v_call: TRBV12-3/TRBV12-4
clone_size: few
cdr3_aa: CASSLRGQAFF
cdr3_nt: TGTGCCAGCAGTTTAAGGGGGCAAGCTTTCTTT

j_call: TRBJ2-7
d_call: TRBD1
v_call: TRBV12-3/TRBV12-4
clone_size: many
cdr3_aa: CASSFIDRVEQYF
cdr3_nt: TGTGCCAGCAGTTTCATTGACAGGGTCGAGCAGTACTTC

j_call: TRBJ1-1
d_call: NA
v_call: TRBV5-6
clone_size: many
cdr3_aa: CASSFRRGTEAFF
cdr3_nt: TGTGCCAGCAGCTTCCGAAGGGGGACTGAAGCTTTCTTT

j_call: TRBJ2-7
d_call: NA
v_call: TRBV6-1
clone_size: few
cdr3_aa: CASIGPYSYEQYF
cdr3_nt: TGTGCCAGCATTGGGCCTTACTCCTACGAGCAGTACTTC

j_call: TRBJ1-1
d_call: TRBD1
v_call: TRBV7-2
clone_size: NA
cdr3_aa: CASSPQGGRTEAFF
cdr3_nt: TGTGCCAGCAGCCCTCAGGGGGGACGGACTGAAGCTTTCTTT

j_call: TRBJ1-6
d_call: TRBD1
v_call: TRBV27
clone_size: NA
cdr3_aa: CASSLGWTGTKAYNSPLHF
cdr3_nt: TGTGCCAGCAGTTTGGGATGGACAGGGACGAAGGCCTATAATTCACCCCTCCACTTT

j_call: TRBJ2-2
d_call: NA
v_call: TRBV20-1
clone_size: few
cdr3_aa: CSASGGPNTGELFF
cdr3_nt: TGCAGTGCTAGCGGAGGCCCGAACACCGGGGAGCTGTTTTTT

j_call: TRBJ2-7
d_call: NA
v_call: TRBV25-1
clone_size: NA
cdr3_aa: CASSAFYEQYF
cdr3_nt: TGTGCCAGCAGTGCCTTTTACGAGCAGTACTTC

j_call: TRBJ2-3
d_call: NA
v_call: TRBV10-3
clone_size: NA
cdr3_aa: CAISEGVTGTDTQYF
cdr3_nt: TGTGCCATCAGTGAAGGGGTAACTGGAACAGATACGCAGTATTTT

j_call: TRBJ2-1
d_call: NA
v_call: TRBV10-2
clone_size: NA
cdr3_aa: CASGGSPRDEQFF
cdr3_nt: TGCGCCAGCGGTGGTAGCCCAAGGGATGAGCAGTTCTTC

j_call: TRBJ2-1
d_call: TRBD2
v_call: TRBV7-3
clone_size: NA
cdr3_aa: CASSLFAGGANEQFF
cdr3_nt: TGTGCCAGCAGCTTATTTGCGGGGGGCGCCAATGAGCAGTTCTTC

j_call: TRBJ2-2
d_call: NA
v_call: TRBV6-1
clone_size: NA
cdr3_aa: CASGQGPGELFF
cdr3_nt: TGTGCCAGCGGTCAGGGTCCCGGGGAGCTGTTTTTT

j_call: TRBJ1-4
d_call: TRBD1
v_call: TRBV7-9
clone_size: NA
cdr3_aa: CASSPGTGMDEKLFF
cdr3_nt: TGTGCCAGCAGCCCCGGGACAGGGATGGATGAAAAACTGTTTTTT

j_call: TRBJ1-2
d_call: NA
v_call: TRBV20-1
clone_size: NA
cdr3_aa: CSAQVSSYGYTF
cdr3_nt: TGCAGTGCCCAGGTTTCGAGCTATGGCTACACCTTC

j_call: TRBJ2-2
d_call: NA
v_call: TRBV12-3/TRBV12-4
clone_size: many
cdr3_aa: CASGPRGSTGELFF
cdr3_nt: TGTGCCAGCGGCCCCCGGGGAAGCACCGGGGAGCTGTTTTTT

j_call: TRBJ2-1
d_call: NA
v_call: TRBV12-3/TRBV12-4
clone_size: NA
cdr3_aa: CASSLGQVMLHNEQFF
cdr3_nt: TGTGCCAGCAGTCTCGGACAAGTCATGCTCCACAATGAGCAGTTCTTC

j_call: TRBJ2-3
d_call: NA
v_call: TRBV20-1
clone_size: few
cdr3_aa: CSVSGYPTDTQYF
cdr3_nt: TGCAGTGTAAGCGGGTATCCCACAGATACGCAGTATTTT

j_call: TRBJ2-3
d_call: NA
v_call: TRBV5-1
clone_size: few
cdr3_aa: CASSLVGVRTDTQYF
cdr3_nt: TGCGCCAGCAGCTTGGTCGGGGTGCGCACAGATACGCAGTATTTT

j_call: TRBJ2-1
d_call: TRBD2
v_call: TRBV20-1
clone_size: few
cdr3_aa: CSARDTSGSTIPYNEQFF
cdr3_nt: TGCAGTGCTAGAGATACTAGCGGGAGTACGATCCCCTACAATGAGCAGTTCTTC

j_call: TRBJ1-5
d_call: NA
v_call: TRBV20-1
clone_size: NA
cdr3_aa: CCARREGRGGNQPQHF
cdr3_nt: TGCTGTGCTAGAAGGGAGGGTCGAGGGGGCAATCAGCCCCAGCATTTT

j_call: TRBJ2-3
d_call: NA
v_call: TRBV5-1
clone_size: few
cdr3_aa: CASSPDDWADTQYF
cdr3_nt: TGCGCCAGCAGCCCTGACGACTGGGCAGATACGCAGTATTTT

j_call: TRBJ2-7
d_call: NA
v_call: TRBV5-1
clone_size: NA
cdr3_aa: CASRPGSGSYEQYF
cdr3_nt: TGCGCCAGCAGACCAGGATCTGGCTCCTACGAGCAGTACTTC

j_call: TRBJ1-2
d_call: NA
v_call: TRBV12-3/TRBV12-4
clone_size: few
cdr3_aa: CASSGRNSRGYTF
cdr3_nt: TGTGCCAGCAGCGGAAGAAACAGCCGAGGCTACACCTTC

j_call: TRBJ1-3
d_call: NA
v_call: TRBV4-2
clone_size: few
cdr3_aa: CASSQDTGSGNTIYF
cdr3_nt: TGTGCCAGCAGCCAAGACACAGGGTCTGGAAACACCATATATTTT